Listed below are T cell receptor beta chains from one sample, sequenced in a study of shared clonotypes between healthy human individuals. Some clones are missing from TCRdb's copy, which holds only in-frame ones; the method was immunoSEQ multiplex PCR. The sample includes millions of clones, roughly 94% of them seen just once. Sequencing was done on a sample of naive CD8+ T cells sorted from blood. The receptor source for this set is a man between 18 and 29 years old in good health. Each CDR3 is given with its conserved first and last residue. The D gene is left open where the match is weak. Size tells how often a clone was seen (once, few, many) or the class of an expanded clone, and some rows leave it out.

d_gene | j_gene | v_gene | len | abundance | CDR3aa | CDR3nt
TRBD2 | TRBJ2-1 | TRBV27 | 17 | . | CASSWGAGTSPINEQFF | TGTGCCAGCAGTTGGGGGGCTGGGACTAGCCCTATCAATGAGCAGTTCTTC
. | TRBJ2-6 | TRBV13 | 15 | . | CASTTAGTGANVLTF | TGTGCCAGCACCACGGCGGGCACTGGGGCCAACGTCCTGACTTTC
. | TRBJ2-7 | TRBV7-9 | 14 | . | CASSSYMSSYEQYF | TGTGCCAGCAGCTCCTACATGAGCTCCTACGAGCAGTACTTC
. | TRBJ1-1 | TRBV7-9 | 14 | once | CASSLSSGLTEAFF | TGTGCCAGCAGCTTATCCTCAGGGTTGACTGAAGCTTTCTTT
TRBD2 | TRBJ2-5 | TRBV7-9 | 15 | . | CASSLVAGDMKTQYF | TGTGCCAGCAGCTTGGTTGCGGGAGATATGAAGACCCAGTACTTC
. | TRBJ1-1 | TRBV5-1 | 15 | . | CASSLGEGLNTEAFF | TGCGCCAGCAGCTTGGGAGAGGGTTTGAACACTGAAGCTTTCTTT
. | TRBJ2-2 | TRBV7-6 | 15 | . | CASSPIAVTTGELFF | TGTGCCAGCAGCCCAATAGCGGTAACCACCGGGGAGCTGTTTTTT
. | TRBJ1-3 | TRBV4-1 | 15 | once | CASSLARGSGNTIYF | TGCGCCAGCAGCCTTGCCAGGGGCTCTGGAAACACCATATATTTT
. | TRBJ2-7 | TRBV4-3 | 14 | . | CASSQDEQGSEQYF | TGCGCCAGCAGCCAAGATGAGCAGGGAAGCGAGCAGTACTTC
. | TRBJ2-7 | TRBV4-1 | 14 | . | CASSPRDSTYEQYF | TGCGCCAGCAGCCCTCGGGACTCAACCTACGAGCAGTACTTC
TRBD2 | TRBJ2-2 | TRBV7-9 | 16 | once | CASSFIGGGLTGELFF | TGTGCCAGCAGCTTTATAGGCGGGGGACTCACCGGGGAGCTGTTTTTT
. | TRBJ1-4 | TRBV27 | 15 | . | CASSLLGTDGEKLFF | TGTGCCAGCAGTTTATTAGGGACCGACGGCGAAAAACTGTTTTTT
. | TRBJ2-2 | TRBV9 | 15 | . | CASSAEGLSGGELFF | TGTGCCAGCAGCGCCGAGGGGCTTTCGGGTGGGGAGCTGTTTTTT
TRBD2 | TRBJ2-1 | TRBV27 | 17 | . | CASSLSPGAGGWNEQFF | TGTGCCAGCAGTTTATCGCCTGGGGCGGGAGGATGGAATGAGCAGTTCTTC
. | TRBJ2-2 | TRBV5-5 | 13 | . | CASSWGPTGELFF | TGTGCCAGCAGCTGGGGACCAACCGGGGAGCTGTTTTTT
. | TRBJ1-3 | TRBV6-5 | 13 | . | CASSYSGENTIYF | TGTGCCAGCAGTTACTCCGGGGAAAACACCATATATTTT
. | TRBJ2-2 | TRBV10-1 | 15 | . | CASSENREVTGELFF | TGCGCCAGCAGTGAAAACAGGGAGGTGACCGGGGAGCTGTTTTTT
. | TRBJ1-2 | TRBV9 | 14 | . | CASSVSDTPYGYTF | TGTGCCAGCAGCGTAAGTGACACGCCCTATGGCTACACCTTC
TRBD2 | TRBJ2-4 | TRBV5-4 | 14 | . | CASHFGGAVDIQYF | TGTGCCAGCCACTTCGGGGGGGCCGTGGACATTCAGTACTTC
TRBD1 | TRBJ2-7 | TRBV29-1 | 14 | . | CSVFSGTASYEQYF | TGCAGCGTTTTTTCCGGGACAGCATCCTACGAGCAGTACTTC
TRBD2 | TRBJ2-5 | TRBV7-2 | 19 | . | CASSFGTSGRMSSQETQYF | TGTGCCAGCAGCTTCGGGACTAGCGGGAGAATGAGTTCCCAAGAGACCCAGTACTTC
TRBD1 | TRBJ2-3 | TRBV27 | 14 | . | CASTGTGSTDTQYF | TGTGCCAGCACTGGGACAGGGAGCACAGATACGCAGTATTTT
. | TRBJ2-7 | TRBV9 | 15 | . | CASSVGGTLSYEQYF | TGTGCCAGCAGCGTAGGAGGAACCCTCTCCTACGAGCAGTACTTC
TRBD1 | TRBJ1-1 | TRBV14 | 16 | . | CASSQEGTGRYTEAFF | TGTGCCAGCAGCCAAGAGGGGACAGGGCGATACACTGAAGCTTTCTTT
. | TRBJ1-4 | TRBV9 | 15 | . | CASSVNPSVGEKLFF | TGTGCCAGCAGCGTAAACCCCTCTGTGGGGGAAAAACTGTTTTTT
. | TRBJ2-5 | TRBV4-1 | 15 | . | CASSPSPGIQETQYF | TGCGCCAGCAGCCCCTCCCCGGGTATCCAAGAGACCCAGTACTTC
. | TRBJ1-3 | TRBV5-4 | 14 | . | CASSATLAGNTIYF | TGTGCCAGCAGCGCGACGTTAGCTGGAAACACCATATATTTT
. | TRBJ2-1 | TRBV9 | 16 | once | CASSVGGTVSYNEQFF | TGTGCCAGCAGCGTAGGCGGGACAGTCTCCTACAATGAGCAGTTCTTC
. | TRBJ2-3 | TRBV5-1 | 17 | . | CASSLEGLGVFPDTQYF | TGCGCCAGCAGCTTGGAGGGTCTGGGAGTCTTTCCAGATACGCAGTATTTT
. | TRBJ2-7 | TRBV7-2 | 11 | . | CASSSIYEQYF | TGTGCCAGCAGCTCGATCTACGAGCAGTACTTC